Listed below are T cell receptor beta chains from one sample, sequenced in a study of shared clonotypes between healthy human individuals. Profiled with immunoSEQ multiplex PCR; TCRdb holds only in-frame clones, not every one. Here the sample spans 2 million to 2.5 million clones, approximately 96% being singletons. Sequences were obtained from naive CD4+ T cells sorted from blood. These receptors came from a man between 18 and 35 years old in good health. The CDR3 runs from the conserved cysteine through the conserved F or W. Fields, in order: V gene, D gene, J gene, CDR3 protein. D genes are given only for firm matches.

V gene: TRBV5-6; D gene: NA; J gene: TRBJ2-2; CDR3 protein: CASSFRQILNTGELFF
V gene: TRBV6-6; D gene: NA; J gene: TRBJ1-3; CDR3 protein: CASSPPLTEIGNTIYF
V gene: TRBV9; D gene: TRBD1; J gene: TRBJ1-2; CDR3 protein: CASSVVGQNDGYTF
V gene: TRBV2; D gene: NA; J gene: TRBJ1-6; CDR3 protein: CASSEERGGWDSPLHF
V gene: TRBV14; D gene: NA; J gene: TRBJ2-1; CDR3 protein: CASSSGPSSYNEQFF
V gene: TRBV19; D gene: NA; J gene: TRBJ2-7; CDR3 protein: CASRGRTNRVPEQYF
V gene: TRBV5-4; D gene: TRBD1; J gene: TRBJ1-6; CDR3 protein: CASSLEGQGRSPLHF
V gene: TRBV7-2; D gene: TRBD2; J gene: TRBJ2-7; CDR3 protein: CASRKLAGGYYEQYF
V gene: TRBV9; D gene: TRBD2; J gene: TRBJ2-3; CDR3 protein: CASSPRLAGRFGDTQYF
V gene: TRBV28; D gene: TRBD1; J gene: TRBJ1-2; CDR3 protein: CASSLFRTGTGYTF
V gene: TRBV5-4; D gene: TRBD2; J gene: TRBJ2-1; CDR3 protein: CASSSLAGGFEQFF
V gene: TRBV5-1; D gene: TRBD1; J gene: TRBJ2-2; CDR3 protein: CASSWTGQGGELFF
V gene: TRBV27; D gene: TRBD1; J gene: TRBJ1-1; CDR3 protein: CATSTYPQGTLEAFF
V gene: TRBV5-6; D gene: TRBD1; J gene: TRBJ2-7; CDR3 protein: CASSLEGQEYF
V gene: TRBV5-4; D gene: TRBD2; J gene: TRBJ2-3; CDR3 protein: CASSWTSGTGMGTQYF
V gene: TRBV19; D gene: NA; J gene: TRBJ1-1; CDR3 protein: CASTIRAENTEAFF
V gene: TRBV7-9; D gene: NA; J gene: TRBJ1-1; CDR3 protein: CASSLNAWARGMNTEAFF
V gene: TRBV25-1; D gene: TRBD1; J gene: TRBJ1-2; CDR3 protein: CASSGQGLNYGYTF
V gene: TRBV29-1; D gene: TRBD2; J gene: TRBJ2-5; CDR3 protein: CSVGLGLAVPHETQYF
V gene: TRBV5-5; D gene: NA; J gene: TRBJ1-1; CDR3 protein: CASSLVGRMNTEAFF
V gene: TRBV19; D gene: NA; J gene: TRBJ1-2; CDR3 protein: CASSITSGLHGYTF
V gene: TRBV7-9; D gene: NA; J gene: TRBJ1-1; CDR3 protein: CASSLGNLGIEVEAFF
V gene: TRBV11-3; D gene: NA; J gene: TRBJ2-1; CDR3 protein: CASSLGPMSSYNEQFF
V gene: TRBV9; D gene: NA; J gene: TRBJ2-2; CDR3 protein: CASSPGSVGPRGSGELFF
V gene: TRBV5-1; D gene: NA; J gene: TRBJ1-3; CDR3 protein: CASSLASGTGNTIYF
V gene: TRBV19; D gene: NA; J gene: TRBJ1-2; CDR3 protein: CASTRDKGVGGGYTF
V gene: TRBV20-1; D gene: NA; J gene: TRBJ2-3; CDR3 protein: CSAVITDTQYF
V gene: TRBV20-1; D gene: NA; J gene: TRBJ2-7; CDR3 protein: CSAFREYEQYF
V gene: TRBV4-1; D gene: NA; J gene: TRBJ2-5; CDR3 protein: CASSQATQETQYF
V gene: TRBV18; D gene: TRBD1; J gene: TRBJ2-5; CDR3 protein: CASSPGQGVETQYF
V gene: TRBV7-2; D gene: NA; J gene: TRBJ1-5; CDR3 protein: CASSLGSDSAAAAQHF
V gene: TRBV2; D gene: TRBD2; J gene: TRBJ2-1; CDR3 protein: CASSEGSSGSINEQFF
V gene: TRBV30; D gene: NA; J gene: TRBJ2-7; CDR3 protein: CAWSVRRQGGEQYF
V gene: TRBV13; D gene: NA; J gene: TRBJ1-6; CDR3 protein: CASSSQGTGNSPLHF
V gene: TRBV5-1; D gene: NA; J gene: TRBJ1-6; CDR3 protein: CASSLEGGRSPLHF
V gene: TRBV9; D gene: TRBD1; J gene: TRBJ2-2; CDR3 protein: CASSSGQGNTGELFF
V gene: TRBV5-1; D gene: NA; J gene: TRBJ2-1; CDR3 protein: CASSLNGRGEYNEQFF
V gene: TRBV5-6; D gene: TRBD2; J gene: TRBJ2-1; CDR3 protein: CASSAPGLAAPDEQFF
V gene: TRBV5-4; D gene: TRBD1; J gene: TRBJ1-5; CDR3 protein: CASSSGQGGDQPQHF
V gene: TRBV2; D gene: NA; J gene: TRBJ1-4; CDR3 protein: CASSEEATNEKLFF
V gene: TRBV9; D gene: NA; J gene: TRBJ1-4; CDR3 protein: CASSVAGGTTNEKLFF
V gene: TRBV27; D gene: NA; J gene: TRBJ1-6; CDR3 protein: CASSLLGGSPLHF
V gene: TRBV10-3; D gene: TRBD2; J gene: TRBJ2-3; CDR3 protein: CAISTTSGKLDTQYF
V gene: TRBV2; D gene: TRBD1; J gene: TRBJ2-3; CDR3 protein: CASRLTGGTDTQYF
V gene: TRBV10-2; D gene: TRBD1; J gene: TRBJ1-2; CDR3 protein: CASGNRGRVDYTF
V gene: TRBV7-2; D gene: TRBD1; J gene: TRBJ2-7; CDR3 protein: CASSPLGQTSYEQYF
V gene: TRBV5-6; D gene: TRBD2; J gene: TRBJ2-2; CDR3 protein: CASSSLAGANTGELFF
V gene: TRBV5-1; D gene: TRBD2; J gene: TRBJ2-5; CDR3 protein: CASSRNSGSGETQYF
V gene: TRBV6-7; D gene: NA; J gene: TRBJ1-5; CDR3 protein: CASSYSMTESNQPQHF
V gene: TRBV30; D gene: NA; J gene: TRBJ1-1; CDR3 protein: CAWSLRNTEAFF
V gene: TRBV30; D gene: NA; J gene: TRBJ1-5; CDR3 protein: CAWSVKGNQPQHF
V gene: TRBV28; D gene: TRBD1; J gene: TRBJ1-6; CDR3 protein: CASSTTGGAGSPLHF
V gene: TRBV5-3; D gene: NA; J gene: TRBJ1-5; CDR3 protein: CARSDDSGYRSNQPQHF
V gene: TRBV4-1; D gene: NA; J gene: TRBJ2-2; CDR3 protein: CASSQGGTRNTGELFF